This section outlines one T cell receptor (beta chain) sequence together with its context. Its matching antigen is unknown. One end of the junction is discordant with germline, which a read error may explain. The data belong to a study of tumor and adjacent non-tumor tissue in lung cancer. Study overall: Histology: about a dozen adenocarcinoma, a couple of squamous cell carcinoma, 1 small cell lung cancer. On average, productive TCRbeta reads reached roughly 4 million per sample. Findings of the study overall: Higher tumor TCR diversity was associated with shorter survival.

The CDR3 runs to 13 residues. Three rounds of nested PCR, following a modified ARM-PCR protocol, produced the TCRbeta library. TCRdb reprocessed the multiplex PCR reads via MiXCR and lists one record per CDR3 protein. The sample has 200,000 to 250,000 distinct CDR3 sequences, about two thirds seen once; the top ten hold 25%. The template was RNA from unsorted bulk tissue. The source is a man aged 60 to 75 with non-small cell lung cancer. Sequenced material: lung tumor tissue. The chain recombines TRBV12-3 or TRBV12-4 with TRBJ2-5; TRBD2 is a possible D gene (5 bases). The CDR3 spells CASSLLRDVTQYF. DNA for the CDR3: TGTGCCAGTAGTTTGTTGAGGGATGTGACCCAGTACTTC.